The 2 T cell receptor beta chains listed next were all sequenced from one sample in a study of blood T cell repertoires in COVID-19. Measured with immunoSEQ multiplex PCR; TCRdb has only the in-frame clones, and not every one. The sample shows around 100,000 clones, 89% of them seen only once. The material sequenced was peripheral blood. These receptors all come from a woman at least 80 years old in a cohort sampled during active COVID-19.

This clone was observed a few times. The chain is built from TRBV6-5 and TRBJ1-1; D might be TRBD1 (6 bases). With 4 bases removed from V and 1 base from J, the gap between germline ends came to 10 bases. The germline V gene has CDR1 MNHEY and CDR2 SVGAGI. This CDR3 has 14 amino acids. CDR3 nucleotide sequence: TGTGCCAGCAGTTCACAGGGCGGGAACACTGAAGCTTTCTTT. Translated, it gives CASSSQGGNTEAFF.

The chain employs TRBV27 and TRBJ2-3, with 14 bases fitting TRBD2. This CDR3 is 14 amino acids long. V was clipped by 6 bases and J by 14 bases; unmatched bases: 10. Germline lookup yields CDR1 MNHEY and CDR2 SMNVEV (reference sequence). CDR3 in amino acids: CASRAPGLAGDRYF. In DNA form, the CDR3 reads TGTGCCAGCAGAGCTCCGGGACTAGCGGGAGACCGGTATTTT.